A single sample gave rise to the 7 T cell receptor beta chains below, sequenced in a study of cytomegalovirus exposure and HLA in healthy donors. Primers: 60 Vbeta forward and 13 Jbeta reverse. The table came from immunoSEQ multiplex PCR; TCRdb's copy has only in-frame clones and leaves some out. The sample carries approximately 81,000 clones, over 70% recorded once. Input material: PBMCs. These receptors all come from a man aged 40-50 years in good health and CMV-seropositive.

V usage is TRBV6-6 and J usage is TRBJ1-5, with 12 bases matching TRBD1. The CDR3 runs 15 residues. Per germline, CDR1 MNHNY and CDR2 SVGAGI (reference sequence). V lost 0 bases to trimming and J lost 6 bases; unmatched junction nucleotides: 0. The CDR3: CASSYSGQGAQPQHF. The CDR3 bases are TGTGCCAGCAGTTACTCGGGACAGGGGGCTCAGCCCCAGCATTTT.

The chain recombines TRBV29-1 with TRBJ2-1; 7 bases match TRBD1. CDR3 length equals 13 residues. The V gene's germline CDR1 is SQVTM and CDR2 ANQGSEA. V dropped 7 bases and J dropped 10; count of bases not matched to a gene: 13. CDR3 bases: TGCAGCGGATCCGGGACAGTTTTATGGGAGCAGTTCTTC. Residues: CSGSGTVLWEQFF.

The CDR3 here is CASSLTGGQQPQHF. In DNA form, the CDR3 reads TGTGCCAGCAGCCTGACAGGGGGCCAACAGCCCCAGCATTTT. J is TRBJ1-5 and V is TRBV27; 10 nucleotides match TRBD1. V was clipped by 6 bases and J by 7 bases; unmatched bases: 6. CDR3 size: 14 residues. Germline lookup yields CDR1 MNHEY and CDR2 SMNVEV (reference sequence).

This clone was seen once. One end of the junction does not line up with germline, which may come from a read error. The rearrangement links TRBV7-9 to TRBJ2-3, with D perhaps TRBD2 (5 bases). Germline V CDR1 and CDR2: SEHNR, FQNEAQ (reference sequence). This CDR3 contains 14 residues. The DNA for the CDR3 is TGTTCCAGCAGCGTCGAGAGGGCTGGAGGTACGCAGTATTTT. As protein: CSSSVERAGGTQYF.

The chain joins TRBV28 to TRBJ2-1; maybe TRBD2 (6 bases). V gave up 5 bases and J gave up 5 bases, with 13 bases separating them. CDR3 length: 14 residues. Germline values: CDR1 MDHEN, CDR2 SYDVKM. CDR3 region: CASSLSGSDNEQFF. The CDR3 region has the DNA TGTGCCAGCAGTCTCTCCGGGAGCGACAATGAGCAGTTCTTC.

The gene calls are TRBV29-1 and TRBJ1-3; D call uncertain. Germline CDR1 and CDR2: SQVTM and ANQGSEA. The CDR3 loop spans 17 amino acids. Trimming stripped 3 bases from V and 1 base from J, with 19 bases between. CDR3 bases: TGCAGCGTTGATGATGAGGGCATCCGAGCATCTGGAAACACCATATATTTT. This sequence encodes CSVDDEGIRASGNTIYF. Supplemented by reference TRBV29-1 and TRBJ1-3, the full variable domain reads SAVISQKPSRDICQRGTSLTIQCQVDSQVTMMFWYRQQPGQSLTLIATANQGSEATYESGFVIDKFPISRPNLTFSTLTVSNMSPEDSSIYLCSVDDEGIRASGNTIYFGEGSWLTVV.

The rearrangement links TRBV7-8 to TRBJ2-4; 10 positions match TRBD1. This CDR3 spans 14 amino acids. J gave up 7 bases and V 5 bases, and 5 bases lay outside the gene matches. Germline loops: CDR1 SGHVS, CDR2 FQNEAQ. CDR3 nucleotides: TGTGCCAGCAGCCGGGAGGGACAGGGGAACATTCAGTACTTC. Translated: CASSREGQGNIQYF.